The sequence of this TCR beta chain was determined in a study of T-cell reconstitution after alpha-beta-depleted transplantation in children. Study-level points and caveats: TCRbeta diversity was high at day 60 in some patients (a result of surviving recipient T cells and thymic progenitors). T-cell counts and diversity at one year post-transplant came mainly from newly produced T cells. At around two months after transplant, the alpha-beta T cells were reportedly derived from several hundred expanded clones that came from non-depleted graft cells.

The length of the CDR3 is 15 residues. The ends were cut back, 1 base at V and 4 bases at J, with 14 bases in the middle. The germline V gene encodes CDR1 SGHTA and CDR2 FQGNSA. At least ten counts were recorded for this clonotype. Its antigen is still unknown. Unique molecular identifiers tagged the TCRbeta library. TCRdb re-called the PCR reads with MiXCR, one entry per CDR3 protein. The sample contains 180,000 or so distinct CDR3 sequences, roughly 6.5% of which appear only once. This specimen consisted of PBMCs, obtained before TCRalphabeta/CD19-depleted stem cell transplant. This rearrangement joins TRBV7-2 to TRBJ2-7; a possible D gene is TRBD1 (6 bases). The clonotype was recovered from a girl under three years old with combined immunodeficiency, due to receive a stem cell transplant. The CDR3 sequence: CASSLEGTILYEQYF. The CDR3 coding sequence is TGTGCCAGCAGCTTAGAAGGGACAATTTTATACGAGCAGTACTTC.